This TCR beta chain is from a study of blood T cells in healthy people across ages. Note on this clonotype: What it binds is unknown.

Extractions gave at least 6 micrograms of total RNA per sample. Using a J-beta primer mix together with a sample-barcoded 5' primer, a second PCR was run for roughly 7 to 12 cycles. TCRdb re-analysed the 5' RACE reads in MiXCR, keeping a single row per CDR3 protein. The sample shows roughly 2 million distinct CDR3 sequences, around 48% of them seen only once. Notes on the study in general: Per million T cells, the diversity of TCR beta decreased roughly linearly as age advanced.

Material: blood. The origin of this receptor is a woman between 40 and 55 years old in good health.

CDR3 protein: CASSQDLRKETQYF. Written as DNA, the CDR3 is TGCGCCAGCAGCCAAGATCTCCGGAAAGAGACCCAGTACTTC. V is TRBV4-1 and J is TRBJ2-7; no reliable D call. The J call may be in error: the DNA end matches TRBJ2-5 better. Looked up from germline, CDR1 is MGHRA and CDR2 is YSYEKL. This CDR3 has 14 amino acids.